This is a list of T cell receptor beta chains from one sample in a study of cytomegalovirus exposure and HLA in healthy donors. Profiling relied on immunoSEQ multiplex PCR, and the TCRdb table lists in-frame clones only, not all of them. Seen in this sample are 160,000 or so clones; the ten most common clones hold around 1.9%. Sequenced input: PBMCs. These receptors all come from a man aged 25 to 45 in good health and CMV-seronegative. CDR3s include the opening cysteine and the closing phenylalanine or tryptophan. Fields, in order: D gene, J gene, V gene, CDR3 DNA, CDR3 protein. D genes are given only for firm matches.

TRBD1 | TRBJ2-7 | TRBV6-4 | TGTGCCAGCAGGGGACCGGGACAGGGGCGACGAGGGAGCTCCTACGAGCAGTACTTC | CASRGPGQGRRGSSYEQYF
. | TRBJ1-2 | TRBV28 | TGTGCCAGCAGTTTGGCAGGGGAATATGGCTACACCTTC | CASSLAGEYGYTF
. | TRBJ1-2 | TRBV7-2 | TGTGCCAGCAGCGAACAGCTCCTACAGAGTCGGTATGGCTACACCTTC | CASSEQLLQSRYGYTF
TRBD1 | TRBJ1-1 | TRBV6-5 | TGTGCCAGCACCCTGACAGGGGGGACTGAAGCTTTCTTT | CASTLTGGTEAFF
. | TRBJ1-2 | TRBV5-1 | TGCGCCAGCAGCTTGGCCGGGGAGGCGAGCTATGGCTACACCTTC | CASSLAGEASYGYTF
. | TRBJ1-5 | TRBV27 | TGTGCCAGCAGTTCTTGGGCCAATCAGCCCCAGCATTTT | CASSSWANQPQHF
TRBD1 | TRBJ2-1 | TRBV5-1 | TGCGCCAGCAGTCAGTCGGGACAGTCATTGTACAATGAGCAGTTCTTC | CASSQSGQSLYNEQFF
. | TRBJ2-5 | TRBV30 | TGTGCCTGGAGTGCCGGACTCGAACAAGAGACCCAGTACTTC | CAWSAGLEQETQYF
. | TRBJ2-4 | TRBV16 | TGTGCCAGCAGCCTTGCAGGGCCCAAAAACATTCAGTACTTC | CASSLAGPKNIQYF
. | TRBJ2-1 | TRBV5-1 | TGCGCCAGCAGCTTGGCAGGGGAATACAATGAGCAGTTCTTC | CASSLAGEYNEQFF
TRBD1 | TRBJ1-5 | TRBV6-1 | TGTGCCAGCAGTGAAAAGGGGACAGGGCCCAGCAATCAGCCCCAGCATTTT | CASSEKGTGPSNQPQHF
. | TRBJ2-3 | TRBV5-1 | TGCGCCAGCAGCCGAGGCCGGGACATAGATACGCAGTATTTT | CASSRGRDIDTQYF
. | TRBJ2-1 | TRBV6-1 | TGTGCCAGCCTCGGGGTTACTTACAATGAGCAGTTCTTC | CASLGVTYNEQFF
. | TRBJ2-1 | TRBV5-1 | TGCGCCAGCAGCTTGACAGGGTCCTACAATGAGCAGTTCTTC | CASSLTGSYNEQFF
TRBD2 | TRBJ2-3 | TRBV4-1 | TGCGCCAGCAGCCAAGTGAGCGGGAGCGGCACAGATACGCAGTATTTT | CASSQVSGSGTDTQYF
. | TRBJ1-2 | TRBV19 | TGTGCCAGTAGTATAGAGGAGGGACTCTATGGCTACACCTTC | CASSIEEGLYGYTF
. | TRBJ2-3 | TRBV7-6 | TGTGCCAGCAGCTTAGACCCCGACAGGACAGATACGCAGTATTTT | CASSLDPDRTDTQYF
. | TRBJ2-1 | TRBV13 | TGTGCCAGCAGCTCACAGGGTAATGAGCAGTTCTTC | CASSSQGNEQFF
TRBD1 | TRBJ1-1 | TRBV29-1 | TGCAGCGCAGGGGGAACTGAGGCTTTCTTT | CSAGGTEAFF
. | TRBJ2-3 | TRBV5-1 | TGCGCCAGCAGCTTGGTACGGGGGAGTGGGGATACGCAGTATTTT | CASSLVRGSGDTQYF
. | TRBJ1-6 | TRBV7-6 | TGTGCCAGCAGCTTGGAGGCGGTCAATTCACCCCTCCACTTT | CASSLEAVNSPLHF
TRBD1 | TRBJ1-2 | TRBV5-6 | TGTGCCAGCAGCGAACCGGGACAGGGGGGTTACTATGGCTACACCTTC | CASSEPGQGGYYGYTF
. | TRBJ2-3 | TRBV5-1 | TGCGCCAGCAGCTTGAATAGCGGTCTCTTAGATACGCAGTATTTT | CASSLNSGLLDTQYF
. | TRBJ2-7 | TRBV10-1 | TGCGCCAGCAGTGAGTCCTGGGGACACCGCTACGAGCAGTACTTC | CASSESWGHRYEQYF
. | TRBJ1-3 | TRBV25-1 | TGTGCCAGCAGTGAACCCCTACAGGCGCTCTCTGGAAACACCATATATTTT | CASSEPLQALSGNTIYF
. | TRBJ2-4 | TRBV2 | TGTGCCAGCAGTGAAAGGAGGGGGCGAATGAACATTCAGTACTTC | CASSERRGRMNIQYF
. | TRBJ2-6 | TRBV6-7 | TGTGCCAACGCGGGACCCCGGGGGACTGGGGCCAACGTCCTGACTTTC | CANAGPRGTGANVLTF
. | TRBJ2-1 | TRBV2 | TGTGCCAGCTACCGGGAGAGGAGGTCGAGCTCCTACAATGAGCAGTTCTTC | CASYRERRSSSYNEQFF
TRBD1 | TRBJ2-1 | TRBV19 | TGTGCCAGTAGTGCCGGACGACAGGGGGCCTCTATTATGACCTACAATGAGCAGTTCTTC | CASSAGRQGASIMTYNEQFF
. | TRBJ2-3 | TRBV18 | TGTGCCAGCTCACCCGATGGGGCCGGCACAGATACGCAGTATTTT | CASSPDGAGTDTQYF
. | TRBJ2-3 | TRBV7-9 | TGTGCCAGCAGCTTAGATCGGGAAACAGATACGCAGTATTTT | CASSLDRETDTQYF
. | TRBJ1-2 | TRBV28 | TGTGCCAGCAGACCATCCGGGACACACCGTGGCTACACCTTC | CASRPSGTHRGYTF
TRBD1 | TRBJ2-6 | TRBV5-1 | TGCGCCAGCAGCTTCAGGGGGCGTGGGGCCAACGTCCTGACTTTC | CASSFRGRGANVLTF
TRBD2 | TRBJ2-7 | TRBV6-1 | TGTGCCAGCAGTCTGCGGGAGTGGAGCTCCTACGAGCAGTACTTC | CASSLREWSSYEQYF
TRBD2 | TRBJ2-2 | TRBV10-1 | TGCGCCAGCAGTGGTATAGCGGGAGTAACAAACACCGGGGAGCTGTTTTTT | CASSGIAGVTNTGELFF
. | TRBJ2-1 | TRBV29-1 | TGCAGCGTTTCACGGAGTGGGAGCAATGAGCAGTTCTTC | CSVSRSGSNEQFF
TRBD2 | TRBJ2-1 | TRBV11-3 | TGTGCCAGCAGCCTCACCGGGACTAGCGCTAGCTCCTACAATGAGCAGTTCTTC | CASSLTGTSASSYNEQFF
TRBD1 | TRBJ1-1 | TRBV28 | TGTGCCAGCAGTTGGAGGACAGGGGGCGCCGGGAACACTGAAGCTTTCTTT | CASSWRTGGAGNTEAFF
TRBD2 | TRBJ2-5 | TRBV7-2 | TGTGCCAGCAGCTTATCGCGGGAGCAAGAGACCCAGTACTTC | CASSLSREQETQYF
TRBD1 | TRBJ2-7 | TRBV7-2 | TGTGCCAGCAGCCAGGACAGGCCGGGACCCTACGAGCAGTACTTC | CASSQDRPGPYEQYF
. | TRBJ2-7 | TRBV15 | TGTGCCACCAGCAGAGGTTCCACGACTAGGTACGAGCAGTACTTC | CATSRGSTTRYEQYF
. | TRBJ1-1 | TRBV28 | TGTGCCAGCTTCCGAGGCCCAGGGCTGGGGAACACTGAAGCTTTCTTT | CASFRGPGLGNTEAFF
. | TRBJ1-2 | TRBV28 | . | CASSSSGQGYYGYTF
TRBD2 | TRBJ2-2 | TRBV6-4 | TGTGCCAGCAGTAAAACTAGCGGGGACACCGGGGAGCTGTTTTTT | CASSKTSGDTGELFF
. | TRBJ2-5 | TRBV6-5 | TGTGCCAGCAGTTACTCGTCAGGGTTAGAGACCCAGTACTTC | CASSYSSGLETQYF
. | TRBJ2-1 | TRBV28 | TGTGCCAGCAGTGGTGTAGATGTATCCTACAATGAGCAGTTCTTC | CASSGVDVSYNEQFF
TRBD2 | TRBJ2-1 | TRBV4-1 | TGCGCCAGCAGCCAAGAAAGACTAGCGCCGAACAATGAGCAGTTCTTC | CASSQERLAPNNEQFF
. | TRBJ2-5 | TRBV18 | TGTGCCAGCTCACCACGACAAGGGACCCAGTACTTC | CASSPRQGTQYF